Each of the 7 T cell receptor beta chains below was sequenced from the same sample in a study of technical replicates of blood from a few donors. The protocol was immunoSEQ multiplex PCR, while the TCRdb copy is restricted to in-frame clones and leaves out a portion. This sample yields 90,000 to 100,000 clones, of which over 85% are seen a single time; 0.25% to 0.35% belongs to the top ten. The sequenced material came from T cells isolated from PBMCs. The receptors derive from a human donor in good health.

This chain links TRBV5-4 with TRBJ2-5; 15 nucleotides line up with TRBD2. V trimming: 2 bases; J trimming: 4 bases; junction bases outside the gene matches: 3. CDR1 and CDR2 (germline): SGHNT, YYREEE (reference sequence). The CDR3 spans 16 residues. The CDR3 DNA sequence: TGTGCCAGCAGCTTAGGACTAGCGGGGGGGGCAGAGACCCAGTACTTC. Translation: CASSLGLAGGAETQYF.

The rearrangement joins TRBV9 to TRBJ2-3; 8 bases agree with TRBD2. The CDR3 is made up of 15 amino acids. Germline V gene sequence: CDR1 SGDLS, CDR2 YYNGEE. V trimming: 4 bases; J trimming: 7 bases; junction bases outside the gene matches: 11. DNA for the CDR3: TGTGCCAGCAGCCCCCTAGGAGCGGGAGAAAATACGCAGTATTTT. This codes for CASSPLGAGENTQYF.

In this sample, this clone turned up once. V gene TRBV6-1 combines with J gene TRBJ2-1; 13 bases align to TRBD2. The CDR3 has 18 amino acids. The trim removed 2 bases at V and 2 bases at J, leaving 6 bases unmatched. Germline V CDR1 and CDR2: MNHNS, SASEGT. CDR3 in amino acids: CASSETSGRAVAYNEQFF. The DNA of the CDR3 is TGTGCCAGCAGTGAAACTAGCGGGAGGGCCGTAGCCTACAATGAGCAGTTCTTC.

The rearrangement uses TRBV18 and TRBJ1-4; tentatively, D is TRBD1 (5 bases). The CDR3 totals 15 residues. Germline CDR1 is KGHSH and CDR2 is LQKENI. The V end lost 6 bases, the J end lost 3 bases, and 14 bases lay between the germline ends. The CDR3 DNA sequence: TGTGCCAGCTCCCCTGGCGGGGCAGCTAATGAAAAACTGTTTTTT. It translates to CASSPGGAANEKLFF.

The chain joins TRBV5-6 to TRBJ2-2, with 11 bases lining up with TRBD1. Germline lookup yields CDR1 SGHDT and CDR2 YYEEEE. The CDR3 runs 16 residues. V dropped 2 bases and J dropped 5; count of bases not matched to a gene: 5. CDR3 DNA: TGTGCCAGCAGCTTTGGAGGGACAGGGGGAACCGGGGAGCTGTTTTTT. The encoded protein is CASSFGGTGGTGELFF.

This clone was counted a few times. The chain combines TRBV7-3 with TRBJ1-1; unclear D gene. CDR1 and CDR2 from the germline V gene are SGHTA and FQGTGA. V lost 0 bases and J 0 bases, leaving 8 bases between the germline ends. The CDR3 spans 15 residues. The CDR3 bases are TGTGCCAGCAGCTTAACCGGGATGCTGAACACTGAAGCTTTCTTT. Its translation: CASSLTGMLNTEAFF.

This clone was picked up one time. This chain uses TRBV18 with TRBJ2-7; D perhaps matches TRBD2 (5 bases). The germline V and J ends were trimmed by 1 base and 7 bases, with 26 bases remaining between them. Germline V gene sequence: CDR1 KGHSH, CDR2 LQKENI. The CDR3 extends over 18 amino acids. The DNA of the CDR3 is TGTGCCAGCTCACCACTTGTACAGACTAATACCCAGAGATTGGAGCAGTACTTC. Translating it yields CASSPLVQTNTQRLEQYF.